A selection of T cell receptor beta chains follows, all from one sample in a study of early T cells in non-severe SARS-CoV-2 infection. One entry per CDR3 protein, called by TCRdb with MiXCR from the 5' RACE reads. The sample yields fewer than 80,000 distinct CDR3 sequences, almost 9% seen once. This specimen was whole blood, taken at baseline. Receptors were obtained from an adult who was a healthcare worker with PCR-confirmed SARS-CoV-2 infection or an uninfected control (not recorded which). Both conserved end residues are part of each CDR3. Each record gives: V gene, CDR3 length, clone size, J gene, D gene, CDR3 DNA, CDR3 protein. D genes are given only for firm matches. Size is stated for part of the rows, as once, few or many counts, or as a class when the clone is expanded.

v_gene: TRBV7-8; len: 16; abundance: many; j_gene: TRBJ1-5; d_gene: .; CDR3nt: TGTGCCAGCACCCGAGCGGGGCTAGGGAGCAATCAGCCCCAGCATTTT; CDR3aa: CASTRAGLGSNQPQHF
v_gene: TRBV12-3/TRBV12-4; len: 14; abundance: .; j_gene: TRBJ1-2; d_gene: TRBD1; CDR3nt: TGTGCCAGCAGTTTAAGGGGGCGCAACTATGGCTACACCTTC; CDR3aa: CASSLRGRNYGYTF
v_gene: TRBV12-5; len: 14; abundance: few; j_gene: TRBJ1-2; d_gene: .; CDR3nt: TGTGCTAGTGGCCTCACCCTTCAAGGCTATGGCTACACCTTC; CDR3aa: CASGLTLQGYGYTF
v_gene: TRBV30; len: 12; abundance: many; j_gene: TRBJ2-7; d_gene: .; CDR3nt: TGTGCCTGGAGTAAGTACTCCTACGAGCAGTACTTC; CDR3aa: CAWSKYSYEQYF
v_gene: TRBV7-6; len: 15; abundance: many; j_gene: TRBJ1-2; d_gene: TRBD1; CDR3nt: TGTGCCAGCAGCTTATGGACAGGCGTCGACTATGGCTACACCTTC; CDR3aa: CASSLWTGVDYGYTF
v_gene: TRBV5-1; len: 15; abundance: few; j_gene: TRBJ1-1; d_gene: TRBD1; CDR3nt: TGCGCCAGCAGCTGGGGGACAGGGTTGAACACTGAAGCTTTCTTT; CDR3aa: CASSWGTGLNTEAFF
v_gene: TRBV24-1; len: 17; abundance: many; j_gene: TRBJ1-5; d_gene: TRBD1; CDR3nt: TGTGCCACCAGTGAGGGCGGGACAGGCCGTAGCAATCAGCCCCAGCATTTT; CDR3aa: CATSEGGTGRSNQPQHF
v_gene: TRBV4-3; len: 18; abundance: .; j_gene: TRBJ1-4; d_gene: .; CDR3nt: TGCGCCAGCAGCCAAGGGGCAAGACGGGGTGCAACTAATGAAAAACTGTTTTTT; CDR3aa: CASSQGARRGATNEKLFF
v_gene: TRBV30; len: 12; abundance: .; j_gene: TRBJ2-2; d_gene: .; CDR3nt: TGTGCCCAAGCGAGTCCCACCGGGGAGCTGTTTTTT; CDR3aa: CAQASPTGELFF
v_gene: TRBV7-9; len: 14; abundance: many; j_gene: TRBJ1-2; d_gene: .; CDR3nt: TGTGCCAGCAGCTTTGAGGGCTTGGCCTATGGCTACACCTTC; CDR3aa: CASSFEGLAYGYTF
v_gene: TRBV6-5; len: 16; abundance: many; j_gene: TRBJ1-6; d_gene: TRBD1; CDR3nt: TGTGCCAGCAGTTACAGGACAGGGGTGAATAATTCACCCCTCCACTTT; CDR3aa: CASSYRTGVNNSPLHF
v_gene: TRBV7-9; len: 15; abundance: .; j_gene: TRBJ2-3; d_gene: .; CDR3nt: TGTGCCAGCAGCTTAGACGGACAGCACACAGATACGCAGTATTTT; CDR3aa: CASSLDGQHTDTQYF